This passage covers 27 T cell receptor beta chains from one sample sequenced in a study of technical replicates of blood from a handful of donors. Data came from immunoSEQ multiplex PCR; TCRdb stores just in-frame clones and leaves some out. This sample carries 98,000 or so clones, around 95% of them seen once, and the ten largest clones take 0.23%. Specimen: T cells isolated from PBMCs. The receptor source for this set is a human donor in good health.

V is TRBV30 and J is TRBJ1-3, with no clear D. V gave up 0 bases and J gave up 4 bases, with 7 bases separating them. The CDR3 spans 13 residues. Germline CDR1 is GTSNPN and CDR2 is SVGIG (reference sequence). The CDR3 sequence is CAWSVGVGNTIYF. The CDR3 DNA sequence: TGTGCCTGGAGTGTAGGAGTCGGAAACACCATATATTTT. Complete variable domain (other parts from reference TRBV30 and TRBJ1-3): SQTIHQWPATLVQPVGSPLSLECTVEGTSNPNLYWYRQAAGRGLQLLFYSVGIGQISSEVPQNLSASRPQDRQFILSSKKLLLSDSGFYLCAWSVGVGNTIYFGEGSWLTVV.

The chain is built from TRBV28 and TRBJ2-5; 11 nucleotides match TRBD2. CDR1 and CDR2 (germline): MDHEN, SYDVKM. The ends lost 6 bases at V and 0 bases at J; junction bases unmatched: 21. The CDR3 is 21 amino acids. The DNA of the CDR3 is TGTGCCAGCAGAGAGCGGACTAGCGGGCATACCATCAGATCTGACCAAGAGACCCAGTACTTC. Residues: CASRERTSGHTIRSDQETQYF.

This clone was seen only once. V gene TRBV5-1 combines with J gene TRBJ1-1, with D tentatively TRBD1 (5 bases). CDR3 size: 13 residues. Trimming left V 4 bases short and J 5 bases short, with 12 bases between. The germline V gene has CDR1 SGHRS and CDR2 YFSETQ. The CDR3 bases are TGCGCCAGCAGCGGGGGGGGTATGACTGAAGCTTTCTTT. Protein product: CASSGGGMTEAFF.

This clone was seen once. The V call is TRBV14, the J call TRBJ1-3, with D uncertain. The CDR3 is made up of 15 amino acids. Germline CDR1 reads SGHDN; CDR2 reads FVKESK. V lost 2 bases and J lost 2, with 10 bases in between. Written as DNA, the CDR3 is TGTGCCAGCAGCCAATTCGCGTCTCCTGGAAACACCATATATTTT. It codes for CASSQFASPGNTIYF.

V is TRBV6-4 and J is TRBJ1-1, with D perhaps TRBD1 (5 bases). Trimming took 6 bases from V and 6 from J, leaving 32 bases between them. The CDR3 has 19 residues. CDR1 and CDR2 (germline): MRHNA, SNTAGT. The chain's CDR3 is CASSSLEIGHHPPKSEAFF. CDR3 sequence (DNA): TGTGCCAGCAGCTCTTTGGAAATAGGACACCATCCTCCGAAGTCTGAAGCTTTCTTT.

This chain joins TRBV9 and TRBJ2-3, with a tentative D call TRBD1 (8 bases). Germline CDR1 and CDR2: SGDLS and YYNGEE. This CDR3 spans 18 amino acids. The V end lost 3 bases, the J end lost 1 base, and 21 bases lay between the germline ends. The CDR3 is CASSATGGRRGGTDTQYF. The CDR3 DNA follows: TGTGCCAGCAGCGCAACAGGGGGGAGACGGGGGGGCACAGATACGCAGTATTTT.

V and J are TRBV7-9 and TRBJ2-7, with D possibly being TRBD2 (5 bases). V was shortened by 4 bases and J by 1 base, with 11 bases between the two germline ends. Germline V CDR1 and CDR2: SEHNR, FQNEAQ (reference sequence). The length of the CDR3 is 14 residues. The CDR3 region has the DNA TGTGCCAGCAGCTCCGGGGTTGCGTCCTACGAGCAGTACTTC. It specifies CASSSGVASYEQYF.

The chain uses TRBV6-6 and TRBJ1-4; TRBD1 agrees at 8 bases. Germline CDR1 MNHNY, CDR2 SVGAGI (reference sequence). V lost 4 bases to trimming and J lost 7 bases; unmatched junction nucleotides: 8. The CDR3 is 15 amino acids. CDR3: CASSLGRQGSEKLFF. DNA for the CDR3: TGTGCCAGCAGTTTGGGGCGACAGGGGAGTGAAAAACTGTTTTTT.

In DNA, the CDR3 is TGTGCCAGCAGTGAAGGGACAGGGTATCAGCCCCAGCATTTT. Translating it yields CASSEGTGYQPQHF. J is TRBJ1-5 and V is TRBV6-1, with 8 bases matching TRBD1. The junction had 1 base not matched to a gene; V was cut back by 1 base and J by 5 bases. The CDR3 runs to 14 residues. Per germline, CDR1 MNHNS and CDR2 SASEGT.

In the case of this clone: Other nucleotide sequences from this sample produce the same CDR3. This chain joins TRBV18 and TRBJ2-1; 9 positions match TRBD1. This CDR3 region has 15 residues. CDR1 KGHSH and CDR2 LQKENI come from the germline V gene. Losses at the gene ends were 3 bases for V and 3 bases for J; bases not matched to a gene: 3. The CDR3, as DNA: TGTGCCAGCTCACCCCCGGGACAGGGCTACAATGAGCAGTTCTTC. Translating it yields CASSPPGQGYNEQFF.

This rearrangement joins TRBV5-4 to TRBJ2-1; 8 positions agree with TRBD1. The CDR3 runs to 13 residues. Germline V CDR1 and CDR2: SGHNT, YYREEE (reference sequence). Trimming at V came to 4 bases and at J to 8 bases, leaving 5 bases not matched to a gene. CDR3 DNA: TGTGCCAGCAGCAAAACGACAGGGGATGAGCAGTTCTTC. As protein: CASSKTTGDEQFF.

The rearrangement uses TRBV19 and TRBJ1-1, with D possibly TRBD1 on 5 matching bases. Trimming left V 3 bases short and J 3 bases short, with 8 bases between. This CDR3 spans 13 amino acids. Germline V gene lookup returns CDR1 LNHDA and CDR2 SQIVND (reference sequence). CDR3 bases: TGTGCCAGTAGTATCCGGGGGGACACTGAAGCTTTCTTT. The encoded protein is CASSIRGDTEAFF.

Only one count was recorded for this clone. The chain has TRBV7-9 and TRBJ1-1, with D unclear. The CDR3 contains 13 residues. Germline assignment: CDR1 SEHNR and CDR2 FQNEAQ (reference sequence). The V end lost 2 bases, the J end lost 3 bases, and 7 bases lay between the germline ends. This CDR3 reads CASSLRVYTEAFF. In DNA, the CDR3 is TGTGCCAGCAGCTTACGGGTTTACACTGAAGCTTTCTTT.

V gene TRBV6-5 combines with J gene TRBJ2-2; D uncertain. The CDR3 consists of 14 residues. V dropped 6 bases and J dropped 6 bases, with 14 bases sitting between them. Germline CDR1 reads MNHEY; CDR2 reads SVGAGI. CDR3: CASSQMLVAGELFF. CDR3 nucleotide sequence: TGTGCCAGCAGCCAAATGCTAGTCGCCGGGGAGCTGTTTTTT.

CDR3 loop: CASSRTGDEKLFF. As DNA, the CDR3 is TGTGCCAGCAGCAGGACAGGGGATGAAAAACTGTTTTTT. The chain combines TRBV6-1 with TRBJ1-4; 9 nucleotides match TRBD1. The CDR3 loop spans 13 amino acids. V was pared by 6 bases and J by 6 bases, with 2 bases of the junction left unmatched. From germline, CDR1 is MNHNS and CDR2 SASEGT.

This rearrangement joins TRBV28 to TRBJ2-5; D not resolved. V was cut by 5 bases and J by 5 bases, with 15 bases left in between. CDR3 size: 14 residues. CDR1 and CDR2 from the germline V gene are MDHEN and SYDVKM. The CDR3 is CASSPGHGWETQYF. The CDR3 region has the DNA TGTGCCAGCAGTCCAGGCCATGGATGGGAGACCCAGTACTTC. The variable domain in full, with the rest retrieved from reference TRBV28 and TRBJ2-5, is DVKVTQSSRYLVKRTGEKVFLECVQDMDHENMFWYRQDPGLGLRLIYFSYDVKMKEKGDIPEGYSVSREKKERFSLILESASTNQTSMYLCASSPGHGWETQYFGPGTRLLVL.

The CDR3, as DNA: TGTGCCAGCAGCGTAGGGGCGGGGAATTACAATGAGCAGTTCTTC. Translating it yields CASSVGAGNYNEQFF. V is TRBV9 and J is TRBJ2-1; a weak D match, TRBD2 (6 bases). This CDR3 is built from 15 residues. Germline V gene sequence: CDR1 SGDLS, CDR2 YYNGEE. Deletions cut 0 bases from V and 4 bases from J, with 11 bases between. The variable domain in full, with the rest retrieved from reference TRBV9 and TRBJ2-1, is DSGVTQTPKHLITATGQRVTLRCSPRSGDLSVYWYQQSLDQGLQFLIQYYNGEERAKGNILERFSAQQFPDLHSELNLSSLELGDSALYFCASSVGAGNYNEQFFGPGTRLTVL.

The genes are TRBV10-3 and TRBJ2-3; D is perhaps TRBD2 (6 bases). The V and J ends lost 4 bases and 1 base respectively, with 12 bases between them. The germline gives CDR1 ENHRY, CDR2 SYGVKD. The CDR3 is made up of 15 amino acids. The CDR3 DNA reads TGTGCCATCAGTGGTGTCCGCGGGGGCACAGATACGCAGTATTTT. Encoded protein: CAISGVRGGTDTQYF.

The chain carries TRBV5-4 and TRBJ2-7, with 12 positions matching TRBD2. The trim removed 4 bases at V and 5 bases at J, leaving 7 bases unmatched. The V gene's germline CDR1 is SGHNT and CDR2 YYREEE (reference sequence). CDR3 length: 15 amino acids. The CDR3 loop is CASSLTSGSTDEQYF. CDR3 nucleotides: TGTGCCAGCAGCCTGACTAGCGGGAGTACCGACGAGCAGTACTTC.

The chain employs TRBV4-1 and TRBJ1-4; 10 bases line up with TRBD1. Germline V gene lookup returns CDR1 MGHRA and CDR2 YSYEKL. The CDR3 has 16 amino acids. V shed 2 bases and J 6 bases; nucleotides not matched to a gene: 6. For the CDR3, the DNA is TGCGCCAGCAGCCAAATTGACAGGGGGCGTTATGAAAAACTGTTTTTT. This translates into CASSQIDRGRYEKLFF.

This clone has only a few counts. The rearrangement joins TRBV28 to TRBJ1-1; TRBD1 matches at 8 bases. CDR3 length equals 14 residues. In germline, CDR1 is MDHEN, CDR2 SYDVKM. With 8 bases clipped from V and 4 bases from J, the junction kept 9 bases outside the gene matches. The CDR3 nucleotides are TGTGCCAGCGGTACCAGGGGGCGCCCCACTGAAGCTTTCTTT. Encoded protein: CASGTRGRPTEAFF.

CDR3 protein: CASSFTGTGFHEQFF. The CDR3 bases are TGTGCCAGCAGCTTTACCGGGACAGGGTTCCATGAGCAGTTCTTC. The rearrangement links TRBV13 to TRBJ2-1; 9 nucleotides line up with TRBD1. The CDR3 has 15 amino acids. V dropped 3 bases and J dropped 8; count of bases not matched to a gene: 8. The germline CDR1 and CDR2 sequences are PRHDT and FYEKMQ (reference sequence).

This chain links TRBV12-5 with TRBJ2-7, with 9 bases lining up with TRBD1. The ends lost 6 bases at V and 5 bases at J; junction bases unmatched: 8. The CDR3 has 14 residues. Germline V gives CDR1 LGHNT, CDR2 FRNRAP. The CDR3 sequence: CASGPGTGRHEQYF. The DNA of the CDR3 is TGTGCTAGTGGCCCAGGGACAGGGCGTCACGAGCAGTACTTC.

The rearrangement uses TRBV20-1 and TRBJ2-7; D is unclear. The CDR3 runs to 10 residues. The germline gives CDR1 DFQATT, CDR2 SNEGSKA (reference sequence). Deletions cut 5 bases from V and 3 bases from J, with 5 bases between. The CDR3 coding sequence is TGCAGTGCTCCCTACTACGAGCAGTACTTC. Encoded protein: CSAPYYEQYF.

V usage is TRBV25-1 and J usage is TRBJ2-1; 11 bases match TRBD2. The CDR3 length is 16 residues. V dropped 4 bases and J dropped 3; count of bases not matched to a gene: 5. Germline loops: CDR1 MGHDK, CDR2 SYGVNS. The CDR3 DNA reads TGTGCCAGCAGTGCCGGGACTAGCGGATTCTACAATGAGCAGTTCTTC. It encodes CASSAGTSGFYNEQFF.

The chain carries TRBV14 and TRBJ2-1; TRBD2 is a possible D gene (5 bases). CDR1 and CDR2 from the germline V gene are SGHDN and FVKESK. The CDR3 is 16 amino acids. The V end was cut by 4 bases, the J end by 3 bases, with 16 bases between. The CDR3 reads CASSPKISGLYNEQFF. The CDR3 DNA sequence: TGTGCCAGCAGCCCCAAGATCAGCGGTCTCTACAATGAGCAGTTCTTC. Supplemented by reference TRBV14 and TRBJ2-1, the full variable domain reads EAGVTQFPSHSVIEKGQTVTLRCDPISGHDNLYWYRRVMGKEIKFLLHFVKESKQDESGMPNNRFLAERTGGTYSTLKVQPAELEDSGVYFCASSPKISGLYNEQFFGPGTRLTVL.

The V gene is TRBV29-1, the J gene TRBJ2-3; maybe TRBD1 (6 bases). V lost 6 bases and J lost 2, with 12 bases in between. CDR3 length equals 13 residues. CDR1 SQVTM and CDR2 ANQGSEA come from the germline V gene. CDR3 coding DNA: TGCAGCGTCGGGGACACCTCCACAGATACGCAGTATTTT. This gives the protein CSVGDTSTDTQYF.